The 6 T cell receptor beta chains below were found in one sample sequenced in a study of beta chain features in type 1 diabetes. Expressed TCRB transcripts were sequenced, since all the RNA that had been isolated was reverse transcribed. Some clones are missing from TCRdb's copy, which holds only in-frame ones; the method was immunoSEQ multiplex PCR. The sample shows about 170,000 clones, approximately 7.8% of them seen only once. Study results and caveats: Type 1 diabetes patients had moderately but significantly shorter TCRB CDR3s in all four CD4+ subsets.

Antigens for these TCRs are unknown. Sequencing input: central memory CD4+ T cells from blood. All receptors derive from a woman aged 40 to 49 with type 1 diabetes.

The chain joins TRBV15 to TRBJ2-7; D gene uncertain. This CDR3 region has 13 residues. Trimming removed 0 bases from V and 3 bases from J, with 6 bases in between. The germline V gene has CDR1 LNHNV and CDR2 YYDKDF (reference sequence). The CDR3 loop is CATSRESSYEQYF. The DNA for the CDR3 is TGTGCCACCAGCAGAGAATCTAGCTACGAGCAGTACTTC.

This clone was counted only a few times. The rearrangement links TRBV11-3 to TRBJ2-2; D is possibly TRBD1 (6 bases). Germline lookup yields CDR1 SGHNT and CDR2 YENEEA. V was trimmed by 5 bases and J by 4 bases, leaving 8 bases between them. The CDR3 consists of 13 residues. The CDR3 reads CASSLDSTGELFF. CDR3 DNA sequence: TGTGCCAGCAGCCTGGACAGCACCGGGGAGCTGTTTTTT.

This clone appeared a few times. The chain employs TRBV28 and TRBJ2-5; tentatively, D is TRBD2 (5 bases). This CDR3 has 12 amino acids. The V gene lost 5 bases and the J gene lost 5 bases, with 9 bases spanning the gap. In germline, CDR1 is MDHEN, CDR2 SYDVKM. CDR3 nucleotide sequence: TGTGCCAGCAGTCCCCGAGGGGAGACCCAGTACTTC. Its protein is CASSPRGETQYF.

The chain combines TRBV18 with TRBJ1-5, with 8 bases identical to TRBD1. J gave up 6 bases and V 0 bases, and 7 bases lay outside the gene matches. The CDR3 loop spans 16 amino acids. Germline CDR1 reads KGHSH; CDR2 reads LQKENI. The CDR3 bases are TGTGCCAGCTCACCACCGGGACAGGCGTTCGGTCAGCCCCAGCATTTT. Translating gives CASSPPGQAFGQPQHF.

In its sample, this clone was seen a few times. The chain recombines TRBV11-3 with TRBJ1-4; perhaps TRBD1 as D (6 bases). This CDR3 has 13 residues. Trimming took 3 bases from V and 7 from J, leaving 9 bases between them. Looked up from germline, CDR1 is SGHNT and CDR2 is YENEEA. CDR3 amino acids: CASSFPGVEKLFF. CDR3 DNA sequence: TGTGCCAGCAGCTTCCCAGGGGTTGAAAAACTGTTTTTT.

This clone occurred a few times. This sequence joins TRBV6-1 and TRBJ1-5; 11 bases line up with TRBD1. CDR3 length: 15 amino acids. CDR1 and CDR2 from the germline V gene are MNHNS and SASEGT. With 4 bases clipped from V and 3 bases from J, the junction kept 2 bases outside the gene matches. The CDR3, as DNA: TGTGCCAGCAGTGGGACAGGGGGCGACAATCAGCCCCAGCATTTT. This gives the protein CASSGTGGDNQPQHF.